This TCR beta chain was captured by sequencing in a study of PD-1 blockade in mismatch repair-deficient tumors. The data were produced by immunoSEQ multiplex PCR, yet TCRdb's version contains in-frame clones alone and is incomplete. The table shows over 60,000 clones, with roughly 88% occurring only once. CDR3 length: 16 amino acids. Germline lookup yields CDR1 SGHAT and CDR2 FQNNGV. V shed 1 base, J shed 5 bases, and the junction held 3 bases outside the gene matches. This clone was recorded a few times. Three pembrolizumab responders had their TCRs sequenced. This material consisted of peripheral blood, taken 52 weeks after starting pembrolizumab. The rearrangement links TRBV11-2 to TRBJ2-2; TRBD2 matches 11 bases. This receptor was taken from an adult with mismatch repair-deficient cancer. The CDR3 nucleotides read TGTGCCAGCAGCTTAGCTGCTAGCGGGGGGACCGGGGAGCTGTTTTTT. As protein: CASSLAASGGTGELFF.